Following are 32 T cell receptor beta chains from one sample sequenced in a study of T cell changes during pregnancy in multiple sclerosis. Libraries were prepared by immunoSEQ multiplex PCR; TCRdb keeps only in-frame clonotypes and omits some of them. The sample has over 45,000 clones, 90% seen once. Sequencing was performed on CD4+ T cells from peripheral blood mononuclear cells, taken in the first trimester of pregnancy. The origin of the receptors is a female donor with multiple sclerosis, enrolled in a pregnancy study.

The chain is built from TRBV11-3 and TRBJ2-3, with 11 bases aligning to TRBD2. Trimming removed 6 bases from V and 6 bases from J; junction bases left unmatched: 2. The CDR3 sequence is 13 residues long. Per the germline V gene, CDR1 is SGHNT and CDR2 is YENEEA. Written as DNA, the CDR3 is TGTGCCAGCAGGCGGACTAGCGGGGATACGCAGTATTTT. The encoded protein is CASRRTSGDTQYF. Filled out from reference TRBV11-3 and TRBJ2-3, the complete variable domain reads EAGVVQSPRYKIIEKKQPVAFWCNPISGHNTLYWYLQNLGQGPELLIRYENEEAVDDSQLPKDRFSAERLKGVDSTLKIQPAELGDSAVYLCASRRTSGDTQYFGPGTRLTVL.

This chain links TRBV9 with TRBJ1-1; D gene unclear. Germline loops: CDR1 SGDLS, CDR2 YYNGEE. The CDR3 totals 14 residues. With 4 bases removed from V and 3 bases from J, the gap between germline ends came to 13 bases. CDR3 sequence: CASSLIQWDTEAFF. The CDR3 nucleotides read TGTGCCAGCAGCTTGATACAGTGGGACACTGAAGCTTTCTTT.

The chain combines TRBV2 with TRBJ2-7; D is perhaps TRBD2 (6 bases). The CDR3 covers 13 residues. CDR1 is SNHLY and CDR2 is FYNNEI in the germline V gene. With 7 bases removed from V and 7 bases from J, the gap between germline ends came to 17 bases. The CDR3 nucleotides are TGTGCCAGCAAGCCGGGACTGCCCCAAGAGCAGTACTTC. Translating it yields CASKPGLPQEQYF.

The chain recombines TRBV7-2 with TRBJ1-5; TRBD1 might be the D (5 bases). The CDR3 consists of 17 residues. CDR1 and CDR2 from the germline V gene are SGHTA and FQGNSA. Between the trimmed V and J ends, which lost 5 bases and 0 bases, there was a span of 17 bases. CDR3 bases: TGTGCCAGCAGCGCGGTGGCCGGGACTTATAGCAATCAGCCCCAGCATTTT. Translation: CASSAVAGTYSNQPQHF.

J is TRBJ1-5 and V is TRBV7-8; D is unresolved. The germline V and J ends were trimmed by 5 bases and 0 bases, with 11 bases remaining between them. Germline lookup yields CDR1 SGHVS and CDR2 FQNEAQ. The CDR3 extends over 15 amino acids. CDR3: CASSLYEYSNQPQHF. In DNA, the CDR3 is TGTGCCAGCAGCCTTTATGAGTATAGCAATCAGCCCCAGCATTTT.

CDR3 protein: CASSAQPKREFGELFF. CDR3 nucleotides: TGTGCCAGCAGTGCTCAGCCTAAGCGGGAGTTCGGGGAGCTGTTTTTT. This chain uses TRBV6-4 with TRBJ2-2; 8 positions match TRBD2. Germline values: CDR1 MRHNA, CDR2 SNTAGT. The trim removed 4 bases at V and 7 bases at J, leaving 11 bases unmatched. The CDR3 extends over 16 amino acids.

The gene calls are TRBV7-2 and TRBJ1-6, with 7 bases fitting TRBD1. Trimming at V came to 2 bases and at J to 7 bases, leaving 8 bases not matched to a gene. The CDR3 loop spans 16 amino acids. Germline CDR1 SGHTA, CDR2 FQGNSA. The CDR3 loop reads CASSLQGVGGNSPLHF. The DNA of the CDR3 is TGTGCCAGCAGCTTACAGGGGGTAGGAGGCAATTCACCCCTCCACTTT.

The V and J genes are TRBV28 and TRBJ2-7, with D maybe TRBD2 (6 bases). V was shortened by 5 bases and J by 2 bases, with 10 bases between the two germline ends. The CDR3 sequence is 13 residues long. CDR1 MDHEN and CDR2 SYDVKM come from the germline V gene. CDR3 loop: CASSAGPAYEQYF. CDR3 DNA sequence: TGTGCCAGCAGTGCGGGACCGGCCTACGAGCAGTACTTC.

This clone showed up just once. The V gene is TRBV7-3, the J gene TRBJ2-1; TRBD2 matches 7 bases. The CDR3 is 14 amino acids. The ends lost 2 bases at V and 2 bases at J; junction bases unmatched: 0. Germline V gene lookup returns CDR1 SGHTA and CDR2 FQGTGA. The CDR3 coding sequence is TGTGCCAGCAGCTTAGCGGGGGCCTACAATGAGCAGTTCTTC. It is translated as CASSLAGAYNEQFF.

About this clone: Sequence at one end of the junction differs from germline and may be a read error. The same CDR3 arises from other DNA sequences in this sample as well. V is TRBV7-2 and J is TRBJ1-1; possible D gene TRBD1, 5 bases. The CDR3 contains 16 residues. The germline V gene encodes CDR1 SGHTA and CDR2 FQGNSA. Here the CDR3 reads CASSPLQGRMNTEAFF. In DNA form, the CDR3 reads TGTGCCAGCAGCCCCCTTCAGGGTCGGATGAACACCGAAGCTTTCTTT.

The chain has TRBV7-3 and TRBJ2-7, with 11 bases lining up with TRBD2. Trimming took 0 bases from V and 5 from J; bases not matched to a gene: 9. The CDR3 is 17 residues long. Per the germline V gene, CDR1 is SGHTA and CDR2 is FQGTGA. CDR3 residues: CASSLTPTSGMTHEQYF. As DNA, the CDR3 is TGTGCCAGCAGCTTAACCCCGACTAGCGGGATGACCCACGAGCAGTACTTC.

This chain's CDR3 is CASKSLTSGTHEQFF. In nucleotides, the CDR3 is TGTGCCAGTAAATCCCTGACTAGCGGAACGCATGAGCAGTTCTTC. The chain has TRBV19 and TRBJ2-1, with 9 positions matching TRBD2. The V gene's germline CDR1 is LNHDA and CDR2 SQIVND (reference sequence). V lost 7 bases to trimming and J lost 8 bases; unmatched junction nucleotides: 12. The CDR3 has 15 residues.

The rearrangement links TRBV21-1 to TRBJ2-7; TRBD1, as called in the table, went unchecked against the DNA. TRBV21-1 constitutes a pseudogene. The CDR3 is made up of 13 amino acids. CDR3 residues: CASGVGQAYEQYF. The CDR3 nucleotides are TGTGCCAGCGGGGTGGGACAGGCATACGAGCAGTACTTC.

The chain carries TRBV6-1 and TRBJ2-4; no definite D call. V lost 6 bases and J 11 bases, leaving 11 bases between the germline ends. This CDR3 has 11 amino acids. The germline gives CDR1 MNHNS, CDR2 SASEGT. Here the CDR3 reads CASSDMVFQYF. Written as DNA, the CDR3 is TGTGCCAGCAGCGACATGGTTTTTCAGTACTTC.

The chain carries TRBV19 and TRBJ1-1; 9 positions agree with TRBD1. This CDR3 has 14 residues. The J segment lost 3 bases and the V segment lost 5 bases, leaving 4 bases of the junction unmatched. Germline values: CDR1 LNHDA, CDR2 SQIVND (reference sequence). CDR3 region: CASSLDRGHTEAFF. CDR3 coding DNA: TGTGCCAGTAGTCTGGACAGGGGCCACACTGAAGCTTTCTTT. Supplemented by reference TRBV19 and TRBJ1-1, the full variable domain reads DGGITQSPKYLFRKEGQNVTLSCEQNLNHDAMYWYRQDPGQGLRLIYYSQIVNDFQKGDIAEGYSVSREKKESFPLTVTSAQKNPTAFYLCASSLDRGHTEAFFGQGTRLTVV.

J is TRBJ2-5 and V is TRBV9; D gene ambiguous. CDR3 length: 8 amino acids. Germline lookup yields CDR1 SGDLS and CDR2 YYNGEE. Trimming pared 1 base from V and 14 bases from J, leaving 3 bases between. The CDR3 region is CASSVPYF. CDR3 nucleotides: TGTGCCAGCAGCGTACCTTACTTC.

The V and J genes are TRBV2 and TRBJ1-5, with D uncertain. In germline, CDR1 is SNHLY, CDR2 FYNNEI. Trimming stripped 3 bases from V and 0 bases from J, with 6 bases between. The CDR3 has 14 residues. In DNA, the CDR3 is TGTGCCAGCAGTGACAGGATTAGCAATCAGCCCCAGCATTTT. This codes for CASSDRISNQPQHF.

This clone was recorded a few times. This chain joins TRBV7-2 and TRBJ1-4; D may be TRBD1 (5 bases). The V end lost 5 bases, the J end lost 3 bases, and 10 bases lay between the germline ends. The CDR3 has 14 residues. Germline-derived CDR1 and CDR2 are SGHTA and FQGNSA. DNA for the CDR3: TGTGCCAGCAGCCGGGCCAGGGCTAATGAAAAACTGTTTTTT. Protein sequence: CASSRARANEKLFF.

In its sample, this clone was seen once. The CDR3 sequence is CASSLEIGGYEQYF. CDR3 nucleotides: TGTGCCAGCAGCTTGGAGATAGGGGGCTACGAGCAGTACTTC. The V and J genes are TRBV5-4 and TRBJ2-7; D is perhaps TRBD1 (6 bases). Trimming took 0 bases from V and 3 from J, leaving 10 bases between them. The CDR3 loop spans 14 amino acids. From germline, CDR1 is SGHNT and CDR2 YYREEE (reference sequence).

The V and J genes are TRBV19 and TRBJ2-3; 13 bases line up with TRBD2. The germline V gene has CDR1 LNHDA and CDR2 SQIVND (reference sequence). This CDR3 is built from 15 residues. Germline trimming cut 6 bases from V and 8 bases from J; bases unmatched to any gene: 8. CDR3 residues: CASRKLAGGQGTQYF. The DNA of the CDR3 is TGTGCCAGTAGAAAACTAGCGGGGGGGCAAGGTACGCAGTATTTT.

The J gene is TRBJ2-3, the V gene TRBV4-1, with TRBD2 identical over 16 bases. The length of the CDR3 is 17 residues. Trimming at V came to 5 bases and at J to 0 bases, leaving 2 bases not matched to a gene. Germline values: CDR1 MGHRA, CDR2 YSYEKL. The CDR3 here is CASSGTSGGASTDTQYF. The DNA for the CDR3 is TGCGCCAGCAGCGGGACTAGCGGGGGGGCTAGCACAGATACGCAGTATTTT.

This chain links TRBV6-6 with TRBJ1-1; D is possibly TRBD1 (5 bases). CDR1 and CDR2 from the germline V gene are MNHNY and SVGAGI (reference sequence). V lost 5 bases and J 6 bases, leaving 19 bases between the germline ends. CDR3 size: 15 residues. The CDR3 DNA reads TGTGCCAGCAGTCAGGGCGGGGTTAAGTTCTCTGAAGCTTTCTTT. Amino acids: CASSQGGVKFSEAFF.

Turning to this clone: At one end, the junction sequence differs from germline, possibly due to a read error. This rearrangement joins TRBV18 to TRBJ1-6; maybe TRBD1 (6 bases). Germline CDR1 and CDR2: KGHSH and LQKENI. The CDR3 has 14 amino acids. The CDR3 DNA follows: TGTGCCAGCTCGCCACAGGGAGTTGATTCACCCCTCCACTTT. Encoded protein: CASSPQGVDSPLHF.

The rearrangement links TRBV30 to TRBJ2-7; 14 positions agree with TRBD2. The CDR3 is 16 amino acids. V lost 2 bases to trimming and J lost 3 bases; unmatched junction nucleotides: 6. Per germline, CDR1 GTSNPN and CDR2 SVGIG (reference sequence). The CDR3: CAWSIRTSGGIYEQYF. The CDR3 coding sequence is TGTGCCTGGAGTATCCGGACTAGCGGGGGGATCTACGAGCAGTACTTC.

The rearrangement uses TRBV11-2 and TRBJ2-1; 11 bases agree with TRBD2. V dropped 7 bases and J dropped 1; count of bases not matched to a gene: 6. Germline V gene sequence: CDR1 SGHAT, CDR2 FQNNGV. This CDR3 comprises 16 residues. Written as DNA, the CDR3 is TGTGCCAGCATTCCGGGACTAGCGGCTTCCTACAATGAGCAGTTCTTC. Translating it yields CASIPGLAASYNEQFF.

CDR3 nucleotides: TGCAGCGTCGAGGAGTCTGTTAATGAAAAACTGTTTTTT. It translates to CSVEESVNEKLFF. V and J are TRBV29-1 and TRBJ1-4; D remains unclear. Trimming left V 6 bases short and J 4 bases short, with 12 bases between. In germline, CDR1 is SQVTM, CDR2 ANQGSEA. The CDR3 is made up of 13 amino acids.

The CDR3 region is CASSQGRDTQYF. The DNA of the CDR3 is TGTGCCAGCAGCCAGGGCAGAGATACGCAGTATTTT. The J gene is TRBJ2-3, the V gene TRBV4-2; no clear D gene. V lost 3 bases and J lost 5, with 6 bases in between. Germline values: CDR1 LGHNA, CDR2 YNFKEQ. CDR3 length: 12 residues.

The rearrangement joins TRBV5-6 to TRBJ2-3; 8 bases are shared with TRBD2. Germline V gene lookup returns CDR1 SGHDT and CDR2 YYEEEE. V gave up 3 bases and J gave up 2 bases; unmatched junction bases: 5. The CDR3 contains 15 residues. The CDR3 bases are TGTGCCAGCAGCTATGATAGCGGGAACACAGATACGCAGTATTTT. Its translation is CASSYDSGNTDTQYF.

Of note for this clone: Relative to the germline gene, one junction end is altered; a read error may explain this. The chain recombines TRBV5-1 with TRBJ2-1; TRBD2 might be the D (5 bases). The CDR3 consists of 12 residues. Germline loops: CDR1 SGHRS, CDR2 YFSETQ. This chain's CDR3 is CANSTTGNEQFF. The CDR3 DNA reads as TGCGCCAACAGCACGACGGGAAATGAGCAGTTCTTC.

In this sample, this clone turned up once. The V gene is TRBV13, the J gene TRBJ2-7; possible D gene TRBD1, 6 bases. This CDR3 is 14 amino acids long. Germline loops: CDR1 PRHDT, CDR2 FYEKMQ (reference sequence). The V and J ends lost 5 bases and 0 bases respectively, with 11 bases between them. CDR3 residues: CASSVTGSSYEQYF. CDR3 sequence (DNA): TGTGCCAGCAGCGTAACAGGGAGCTCCTACGAGCAGTACTTC.

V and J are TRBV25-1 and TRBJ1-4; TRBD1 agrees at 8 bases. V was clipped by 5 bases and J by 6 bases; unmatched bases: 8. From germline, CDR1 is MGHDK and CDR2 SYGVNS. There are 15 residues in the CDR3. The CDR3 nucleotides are TGTGCCAGCAGTAGGCAGGGGGCGGTGGATGAAAAACTGTTTTTT. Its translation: CASSRQGAVDEKLFF.

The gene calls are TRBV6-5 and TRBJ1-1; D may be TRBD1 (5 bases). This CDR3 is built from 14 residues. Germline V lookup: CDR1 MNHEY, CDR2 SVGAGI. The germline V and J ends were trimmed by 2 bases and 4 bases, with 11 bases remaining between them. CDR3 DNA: TGTGCCAGCAGTTACGTTAGGGGTTCCACTGAAGCTTTCTTT. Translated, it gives CASSYVRGSTEAFF.